This TCR beta chain was retrieved from a study of cytomegalovirus exposure and HLA in healthy donors. Overall study results and limits: Earlier findings revealed that most TCR beta V segments proved productive either about 87% or about 30% of the time.

Germline V gene sequence: CDR1 SGHRS, CDR2 YFSETQ. The CDR3 totals 16 residues. With 0 bases clipped from V and 10 bases from J, the junction kept 10 bases outside the gene matches. To note about this clone: What it binds is not known.

Vbeta (60) and Jbeta (13) primers were used in the PCR. Clones were sequenced by immunoSEQ multiplex PCR, and TCRdb holds only the in-frame ones, with some missing. The data hold under 200,000 clones, with around 82% observed a single time. The rearrangement links TRBV5-1 to TRBJ2-1; TRBD2 agrees at 10 bases. The TCR sequence derives from a man aged 55 to 70 in good health and CMV-seronegative. The sequenced sample consisted of PBMCs. The CDR3 loop reads CASSLAFSGGKGEQFF. The CDR3 DNA follows: TGCGCCAGCAGCTTGGCCTTTAGCGGGGGGAAGGGGGAGCAGTTCTTC. The whole variable domain, remainder taken from reference TRBV5-1 and TRBJ2-1, is KAGVTQTPRYLIKTRGQQVTLSCSPISGHRSVSWYQQTPGQGLQFLFEYFSETQRNKGNFPGRFSGRQFSNSRSEMNVSTLELGDSALYLCASSLAFSGGKGEQFFGPGTRLTVL.